The 26 T cell receptor beta chains below all came from one sample that was sequenced in a study of blood T cell repertoires in COVID-19. Sequencing was performed with immunoSEQ multiplex PCR; in TCRdb, only in-frame clones are kept and a portion is missing. The sample records 200,000 to 250,000 clones, almost 90% being singletons. Material: PBMCs or T cells enriched from blood (not recorded which). These receptors were obtained from a man aged 25 to 45 who had been exposed to COVID-19.

For the CDR3, the DNA is TGTGCCAGCTCACCACAGACAGTTTCCTACGAGCAGTACTTC. Protein: CASSPQTVSYEQYF. V usage is TRBV18 and J usage is TRBJ2-7; D might be TRBD1 (5 bases). The germline CDR1 and CDR2 sequences are KGHSH and LQKENI. This CDR3 has 14 residues. V lost 1 base, J lost 1 base, and 8 bases lay in between. Together with reference TRBV18 and TRBJ2-7, the CDR3 gives the full variable domain: NAGVMQNPRHLVRRRGQEARLRCSPMKGHSHVYWYRQLPEEGLKFMVYLQKENIIDESGMPKERFSAEFPKEGPSILRIQQVVRGDSAAYFCASSPQTVSYEQYFGPGTRLTVT.

This sequence joins TRBV19 and TRBJ2-3, with 13 bases that match TRBD2. The V segment lost 7 bases and the J segment 2 bases; nucleotides outside the gene matches: 6. CDR3 size: 16 residues. In germline, CDR1 is LNHDA, CDR2 SQIVND (reference sequence). The CDR3 DNA reads TGTGCCAGTAAACTAGCGGGGGGGCCTATCACAGATACGCAGTATTTT. Amino acid sequence: CASKLAGGPITDTQYF.

The gene calls are TRBV5-1 and TRBJ1-3, with D uncertain. V was clipped by 4 bases and J by 0 bases, with 14 bases between them. Germline lookup yields CDR1 SGHRS and CDR2 YFSETQ. The CDR3 extends over 16 amino acids. In DNA, the CDR3 is TGCGCCAGCAGCCGTCCCGAGATCTCCTCTGGAAACACCATATATTTT. This encodes CASSRPEISSGNTIYF. The full variable domain, with the rest looked up from reference TRBV5-1 and TRBJ1-3, is KAGVTQTPRYLIKTRGQQVTLSCSPISGHRSVSWYQQTPGQGLQFLFEYFSETQRNKGNFPGRFSGRQFSNSRSEMNVSTLELGDSALYLCASSRPEISSGNTIYFGEGSWLTVV.

This clone occurred once. This chain uses TRBV4-1 with TRBJ2-1; 11 bases map to TRBD2. The germline V gene encodes CDR1 MGHRA and CDR2 YSYEKL. The CDR3 totals 17 residues. V dropped 0 bases and J dropped 9; count of bases not matched to a gene: 10. CDR3 DNA: TGCGCCAGCAGCCAAGATCCGTTAGCGGGGGGGACTCCTGAGCAGTTCTTC. Encoded protein: CASSQDPLAGGTPEQFF.

The rearrangement links TRBV6-5 to TRBJ2-7, with 10 bases aligning to TRBD2. J was trimmed by 3 bases and V by 4 bases; bases with no gene match: 3. The CDR3 has 14 residues. Germline V lookup: CDR1 MNHEY, CDR2 SVGAGI. Written as DNA, the CDR3 is TGTGCCAGCAGTTCCGGACTAGCGGTCTACGAGCAGTACTTC. It is translated as CASSSGLAVYEQYF.

In its sample, this clone was seen a few times. This sequence joins TRBV6-4 and TRBJ2-3; D is possibly TRBD2 (6 bases). Between the trimmed V and J ends, which lost 5 bases and 5 bases, there was a span of 11 bases. CDR1 is MRHNA, CDR2 SNTAGT, per germline. The CDR3 covers 13 residues. The CDR3 spells CASSSSAKDTQYF. The CDR3 DNA reads TGTGCCAGCAGTTCTAGCGCTAAAGATACGCAGTATTTT.

The chain carries TRBV9 and TRBJ1-1; 7 bases map to TRBD1. V shed 4 bases, J shed 3 bases, and the junction held 15 bases outside the gene matches. Germline V lookup: CDR1 SGDLS, CDR2 YYNGEE. The CDR3 runs to 17 residues. The CDR3 spells CASSSGTALWGDTEAFF. The CDR3 DNA reads TGTGCCAGCAGCTCCGGGACAGCTCTCTGGGGGGACACTGAAGCTTTCTTT.

This clone was seen just once. The genes are TRBV11-2 and TRBJ2-7; D perhaps matches TRBD2 (6 bases). Germline assignment: CDR1 SGHAT and CDR2 FQNNGV. This CDR3 contains 13 residues. Trimming removed 3 bases at V and 5 bases at J, with 11 bases between. The CDR3 loop is CASSLRGLNEQYF. Written as DNA, the CDR3 is TGTGCCAGCAGCTTGCGGGGTTTGAACGAGCAGTACTTC. Full variable domain (remainder filled in from reference TRBV11-2 and TRBJ2-7): EAGVAQSPRYKIIEKRQSVAFWCNPISGHATLYWYQQILGQGPKLLIQFQNNGVVDDSQLPKDRFSAERLKGVDSTLKIQPAKLEDSAVYLCASSLRGLNEQYFGPGTRLTVT.

The chain employs TRBV5-1 and TRBJ2-2; the match to TRBD1 covers 8 bases. The CDR3 runs 16 residues. Germline assignment: CDR1 SGHRS and CDR2 YFSETQ. Germline trimming cut 4 bases from V and 1 base from J; bases unmatched to any gene: 6. For the CDR3, the DNA is TGCGCCAGCAGCGCTTCCGGGACAGGGAACACCGGGGAGCTGTTTTTT. This translates into CASSASGTGNTGELFF.

The chain combines TRBV4-1 with TRBJ1-1, with 8 bases lining up with TRBD1. Trimming took 6 bases from V and 0 from J; bases not matched to a gene: 3. The CDR3 consists of 14 residues. Germline V gene sequence: CDR1 MGHRA, CDR2 YSYEKL. The CDR3 here is CASRDRGVNTEAFF. The CDR3 region has the DNA TGCGCCAGCAGAGACAGGGGAGTGAACACTGAAGCTTTCTTT.

The chain recombines TRBV7-8 with TRBJ2-2, with 8 bases identical to TRBD2. This CDR3 is 16 amino acids long. Germline loops: CDR1 SGHVS, CDR2 FQNEAQ. The trim removed 5 bases at V and 5 bases at J, leaving 10 bases unmatched. The CDR3 loop is CASSPQAGAETGELFF. The DNA of the CDR3 is TGTGCCAGCAGCCCACAAGCGGGGGCCGAAACCGGGGAGCTGTTTTTT.

This chain uses TRBV6-4 with TRBJ2-2, with D hard to call. The length of the CDR3 is 13 residues. V lost 4 bases and J 1 base, leaving 4 bases between the germline ends. Germline assignment: CDR1 MRHNA and CDR2 SNTAGT. The CDR3 DNA sequence: TGTGCCAGCAGTGCCAGGAACACCGGGGAGCTGTTTTTT. It codes for CASSARNTGELFF.

This chain joins TRBV18 and TRBJ2-1, with TRBD2 identical over 8 bases. J gave up 2 bases and V 7 bases, and 7 bases lay outside the gene matches. There are 15 residues in the CDR3. Looked up from germline, CDR1 is KGHSH and CDR2 is LQKENI. CDR3 coding DNA: TGTGCCAGCTTCCCTAGCGGGCGTACCTACAATGAGCAGTTCTTC. Translating it yields CASFPSGRTYNEQFF.

This chain links TRBV5-5 with TRBJ1-6, with 10 nucleotides matching TRBD1. This CDR3 is 15 amino acids long. V shed 4 bases and J 8 bases; nucleotides not matched to a gene: 6. In germline, CDR1 is SGHKS, CDR2 YYEKEE (reference sequence). This CDR3 reads CASSARTGGDSPLHF. The CDR3 DNA sequence: TGTGCCAGCAGCGCGAGGACAGGGGGAGATTCACCCCTCCACTTT. Together with reference TRBV5-5 and TRBJ1-6, the CDR3 gives the full variable domain: DAGVTQSPTHLIKTRGQQVTLRCSPISGHKSVSWYQQVLGQGPQFIFQYYEKEERGRGNFPDRFSARQFPNYSSELNVNALLLGDSALYLCASSARTGGDSPLHFGNGTRLTVT.

The sample holds one count of this clone. The genes are TRBV6-2 or TRBV6-3 and TRBJ2-7, with TRBD2 matching over 13 bases. Looked up from germline, CDR1 is MNHEY and CDR2 is SVGEGT. Losses at the gene ends were 4 bases for V and 0 bases for J; bases not matched to a gene: 3. This CDR3 spans 16 amino acids. The DNA of the CDR3 is TGTGCCAGCAGTTTGAGGACTAGCGGGAGCTCCTACGAGCAGTACTTC. This codes for CASSLRTSGSSYEQYF.

This chain joins TRBV7-2 and TRBJ1-1, with D unclear. CDR1 is SGHTA and CDR2 is FQGNSA in the germline V gene. The CDR3 has 13 residues. The germline V and J ends were trimmed by 3 bases and 3 bases, with 8 bases remaining between them. CDR3 sequence: CASSFFRDTEAFF. The CDR3 DNA reads as TGTGCCAGCAGCTTTTTCCGGGACACTGAAGCTTTCTTT.

The chain has TRBV5-6 and TRBJ1-5; a weak D match, TRBD1 (6 bases). Germline-derived CDR1 and CDR2 are SGHDT and YYEEEE. The CDR3 covers 15 residues. Trimming shortened V by 4 bases and J by 4 bases, and 15 bases separated the two germline ends. The CDR3 protein is CASSPRGSGNQPQHF. In nucleotides, the CDR3 is TGTGCCAGCAGCCCTAGGGGGTCAGGGAATCAGCCCCAGCATTTT.

V gene TRBV4-1 combines with J gene TRBJ2-5; D is possibly TRBD1 (5 bases). Germline V gene data show CDR1 as MGHRA and CDR2 as YSYEKL. V was pared by 2 bases and J by 2 bases, with 15 bases between. This CDR3 is built from 16 residues. The CDR3 nucleotides read TGCGCCAGCAGCCAAAGTATCGGCAGGGCGCAAGAGACCCAGTACTTC. The encoded protein is CASSQSIGRAQETQYF.

This clone appeared once. The rearrangement joins TRBV4-2 to TRBJ1-5, with 7 bases identical to TRBD1. In germline, CDR1 is LGHNA, CDR2 YNFKEQ. This CDR3 has 14 residues. The ends lost 4 bases at V and 6 bases at J; junction bases unmatched: 6. CDR3 nucleotide sequence: TGTGCCAGCAGCCGACAGGGTCGTTTTCAGCCCCAGCATTTT. As protein: CASSRQGRFQPQHF.

This chain joins TRBV15 and TRBJ1-5; TRBD1 aligns across 8 bases. V shed 3 bases and J 6 bases; nucleotides not matched to a gene: 10. The CDR3 extends over 16 amino acids. CDR1 is LNHNV, CDR2 YYDKDF, per germline (reference sequence). Here the CDR3 reads CATSSGQGAGSQPQHF. The CDR3 DNA follows: TGTGCCACCAGCAGTGGGCAGGGGGCTGGGTCTCAGCCCCAGCATTTT. The full variable domain, its missing parts supplied by reference TRBV15 and TRBJ1-5, is DAMVIQNPRYQVTQFGKPVTLSCSQTLNHNVMYWYQQKSSQAPKLLFHYYDKDFNNEADTPDNFQSRRPNTSFCFLDIRSPGLGDTAMYLCATSSGQGAGSQPQHFGDGTRLSIL.

In this sample, this clone turned up many times. The chain couples TRBV5-4 to TRBJ2-7; 7 nucleotides line up with TRBD1. The CDR3 covers 15 residues. J gave up 0 bases and V 5 bases, and 8 bases lay outside the gene matches. CDR1 SGHNT and CDR2 YYREEE come from the germline V gene (reference sequence). The CDR3 loop reads CASSPTGPNSYEQYF. CDR3 in DNA: TGTGCCAGCAGTCCGACAGGGCCCAACTCCTACGAGCAGTACTTC. The entire variable domain, with the rest obtained from reference TRBV5-4 and TRBJ2-7, is as follows: ETGVTQSPTHLIKTRGQQVTLRCSSQSGHNTVSWYQQALGQGPQFIFQYYREEENGRGNFPPRFSGLQFPNYSSELNVNALELDDSALYLCASSPTGPNSYEQYFGPGTRLTVT.

The V call is TRBV10-1, the J call TRBJ2-7, with 7 bases identical to TRBD1. Per germline, CDR1 WNHNN and CDR2 SYGVQD (reference sequence). The CDR3 spans 14 residues. The ends lost 6 bases at V and 6 bases at J; junction bases unmatched: 11. The CDR3 DNA reads as TGCGCCAGCAGCGTCAACCACAACAGGGGCGAGCAGTACTTC. This sequence encodes CASSVNHNRGEQYF.

The V gene is TRBV7-6, the J gene TRBJ1-6; TRBD1 matches at 9 bases. V lost 1 base to trimming and J lost 10 bases; unmatched junction nucleotides: 2. Germline V gene lookup returns CDR1 SGHVS and CDR2 FNYEAQ. The CDR3 covers 14 residues. CDR3 sequence: CASSLVGQGSPLHF. CDR3 sequence (DNA): TGTGCCAGCAGCTTAGTGGGACAGGGCTCACCCCTCCACTTT. Based on the CDR3 plus reference TRBV7-6 and TRBJ1-6, the full variable domain is GAGVSQSPRYKVTKRGQDVALRCDPISGHVSLYWYRQALGQGPEFLTYFNYEAQQDKSGLPNDRFSAERPEGSISTLTIQRTEQRDSAMYRCASSLVGQGSPLHFGNGTRLTVT.

J is TRBJ2-5 and V is TRBV5-4, with TRBD2 identical over 8 bases. The CDR3 runs 16 residues. Trimming at V came to 3 bases and at J to 1 base, leaving 8 bases not matched to a gene. Germline V CDR1 and CDR2: SGHNT, YYREEE (reference sequence). The CDR3: CASSSPQRGGQETQYF. DNA of the CDR3: TGTGCCAGCAGCTCGCCGCAACGGGGGGGCCAAGAGACCCAGTACTTC. The full variable domain, in which reference TRBV5-4 and TRBJ2-5 provide the parts outside the CDR3, is ETGVTQSPTHLIKTRGQQVTLRCSSQSGHNTVSWYQQALGQGPQFIFQYYREEENGRGNFPPRFSGLQFPNYSSELNVNALELDDSALYLCASSSPQRGGQETQYFGPGTRLLVL.

This rearrangement joins TRBV7-9 to TRBJ1-3, with D perhaps matching TRBD1 (5 bases). There are 16 residues in the CDR3. Germline assignment: CDR1 SEHNR and CDR2 FQNEAQ (reference sequence). Trimming removed 0 bases from V and 4 bases from J, with 13 bases in between. CDR3 protein: CASSLANGGLGNTIYF. The CDR3 DNA is TGTGCCAGCAGCTTAGCGAACGGGGGTCTCGGAAACACCATATATTTT.

This rearrangement joins TRBV13 to TRBJ2-5, with 8 bases lining up with TRBD2. With 0 bases clipped from V and 3 bases from J, the junction kept 6 bases outside the gene matches. The CDR3 runs 16 residues. CDR1 is PRHDT, CDR2 FYEKMQ, per germline (reference sequence). The CDR3: CASSLGGLAGEETQYF. CDR3 bases: TGTGCCAGCAGCTTAGGAGGTCTAGCGGGTGAAGAGACCCAGTACTTC.